A single sample is the source of the 26 T cell receptor beta chains below, sequenced in a study of post-analysis software for immune sequencing data. Findings and limits, study-wide: With TRBV5-6, TRBV5-1 and TRBV20-1 included, 4 or 5 TRBV segments were more frequent in patients than in controls.

Carried by the TCR beta cDNA libraries were unique molecular identifiers. TCRdb re-called the PCR reads with MiXCR, one entry per CDR3 protein. The profile covers fewer than 900,000 distinct CDR3 sequences, with 35% to 55% appearing a single time and 4.9% taken by the ten largest. For these TCRs, the target antigens are not known. The sequencing input was blood. The receptor set was obtained from a girl aged 10 to 17 with multiple sclerosis.

The gene calls are TRBV12-3 or TRBV12-4 and TRBJ2-1; D not certain. Trimming pared 5 bases from V and 9 bases from J, leaving 17 bases between. The CDR3 has 14 amino acids. In nucleotides, the CDR3 is TGTGCCAGCAGTCCGGAGACTTGGCCCGGTGAGCAGTTCTTC. This sequence encodes CASSPETWPGEQFF.

This clonotype was found a few times. The chain couples TRBV20-1 to TRBJ2-7, with a weak D call TRBD2 (6 bases). CDR1 and CDR2 from the germline V gene are DFQATT and SNEGSKA (reference sequence). This CDR3 has 15 amino acids. V was shortened by 5 bases and J by 0 bases, with 17 bases between the two germline ends. The CDR3 reads CSAYRTGTPSYEQYF. Here the CDR3 DNA reads TGCAGTGCTTACAGGACCGGGACTCCCTCCTACGAGCAGTACTTC.

The chain uses TRBV12-3 or TRBV12-4 and TRBJ1-2; tentatively, D is TRBD1 (6 bases). The CDR3 runs to 15 residues. Between the trimmed V and J ends, which lost 2 bases and 2 bases, there was a span of 12 bases. CDR3 amino acids: CASSLNRGANYGYTF. The CDR3 bases are TGTGCCAGCAGTTTAAATCGGGGGGCGAACTATGGCTACACCTTC.

This clonotype was seen only a few times. This chain connects TRBV6-2 or TRBV6-3 to TRBJ2-7; D not resolved. V lost 6 bases and J 4 bases, leaving 13 bases between the germline ends. The germline CDR1 and CDR2 sequences are MNHEY and SVGEGT. This CDR3 has 13 residues. CDR3 amino acids: CASSRVGPYEQYF. The CDR3 DNA is TGTGCCAGCAGCCGGGTTGGGCCTTACGAGCAGTACTTC.

This chain connects TRBV7-9 to TRBJ2-7; 7 nucleotides match TRBD2. CDR3 size: 14 residues. V dropped 5 bases and J dropped 2; count of bases not matched to a gene: 6. Germline assignment: CDR1 SEHNR and CDR2 FQNEAQ (reference sequence). The CDR3, as DNA: TGTGCCAGCAGCCACGGGGGGAGTCCCTACGAGCAGTACTTC. Translated, it gives CASSHGGSPYEQYF.

This clonotype was counted only a few times. The chain uses TRBV5-6 and TRBJ2-7, with D possibly called TRBD1 or TRBD2 (5 bases each). V gave up 2 bases and J gave up 2 bases, with 11 bases separating them. CDR1 is SGHDT, CDR2 YYEEEE, per germline. The CDR3 is 14 amino acids. CDR3 amino acids: CASSFEGSPYEQYF. CDR3 coding DNA: TGTGCCAGCAGCTTTGAGGGGTCCCCCTACGAGCAGTACTTC. Together with reference TRBV5-6 and TRBJ2-7, the CDR3 gives the full variable domain: DAGVTQSPTHLIKTRGQQVTLRCSPKSGHDTVSWYQQALGQGPQFIFQYYEEEERQRGNFPDRFSGHQFPNYSSELNVNALLLGDSALYLCASSFEGSPYEQYFGPGTRLTVT.

This clonotype came up a few times. The chain employs TRBV7-2 and TRBJ2-7; 7 nucleotides match TRBD1. The CDR3 is 11 amino acids. CDR1 SGHTA and CDR2 FQGNSA come from the germline V gene. V shed 6 bases and J 6 bases; nucleotides not matched to a gene: 2. CDR3 DNA sequence: TGTGCCAGCAGTAGGGGGCGCGAGCAGTACTTC. This encodes CASSRGREQYF.

This chain's CDR3 is CASSLRRDGYTF. CDR3 DNA: TGTGCCAGCAGTTTAAGACGGGATGGCTACACCTTC. The chain combines TRBV28 with TRBJ1-2, with no clear D. Trimming removed 2 bases at V and 6 bases at J, with 7 bases between. This CDR3 has 12 residues. Germline V gene data show CDR1 as MDHEN and CDR2 as SYDVKM.

The J gene is TRBJ2-1, the V gene TRBV29-1; 7 bases line up with TRBD2. CDR3 length: 13 amino acids. The trim removed 4 bases at V and 9 bases at J, leaving 9 bases unmatched. Germline V gene data show CDR1 as SQVTM and CDR2 as ANQGSEA. CDR3 in DNA: TGCAGCGTTGGACCAGCGGGAAGTGGTGAGCAGTTCTTC. Amino acids: CSVGPAGSGEQFF.

The chain couples TRBV6-4 to TRBJ2-3; 9 nucleotides agree with TRBD1. V lost 2 bases and J lost 1; bases outside the gene matches: 1. Germline loops: CDR1 MRHNA, CDR2 SNTAGT. The CDR3 sequence is 15 residues long. CDR3 protein: CASSDRTGGTDTQYF. CDR3 nucleotide sequence: TGTGCCAGCAGTGACAGGACAGGGGGCACAGATACGCAGTATTTT.

J is TRBJ2-4 and V is TRBV29-1, with D unresolved. The CDR3 runs to 13 residues. The germline V and J ends were trimmed by 5 bases and 8 bases, with 16 bases remaining between them. CDR1 and CDR2 from the germline V gene are SQVTM and ANQGSEA. CDR3 sequence (DNA): TGCAGCGTTAGGAACAGATCCACGTACATTCAGTACTTC. Its protein product is CSVRNRSTYIQYF.

CDR3: CASSLATPSTDTQYF. CDR3 DNA: TGTGCCAGCAGCTTAGCTACTCCTAGCACAGATACGCAGTATTTT. The genes are TRBV7-9 and TRBJ2-3; D is uncertain. Germline CDR1 is SEHNR and CDR2 is FQNEAQ (reference sequence). With 0 bases removed from V and 0 bases from J, the gap between germline ends came to 7 bases. This CDR3 region has 15 residues.

This clonotype turned up a few times. Germline is not matched at one junction end, which may reflect a read error. The rearrangement uses TRBV28 and TRBJ2-1, with D tentatively TRBD1 or TRBD2 (5 bases each). Per germline, CDR1 MDHEN and CDR2 SYDVKM. This CDR3 comprises 15 residues. CDR3 region: CASSLSGGTYDEQFF. The CDR3 DNA reads as TGTGCCAGCAGTTTATCGGGTGGGACCTACGATGAGCAGTTCTTC.

There are a few counts of this clonotype. The chain uses TRBV12-3 or TRBV12-4 and TRBJ1-1, with D uncertain. Trimming stripped 7 bases from V and 4 bases from J, with 7 bases between. The CDR3 is 11 residues long. As DNA, the CDR3 is TGTGCCAGCACCTTGGGCACTGAAGCTTTCTTT. Protein sequence: CASTLGTEAFF.

The V and J genes are TRBV20-1 and TRBJ1-5, with D tentatively TRBD1 (5 bases). The CDR3 loop spans 17 amino acids. V lost 0 bases and J lost 1, with 16 bases in between. CDR1 is DFQATT, CDR2 SNEGSKA, per germline (reference sequence). The CDR3 DNA is TGCAGTGCTAGAGAACGGGGCCAAGGTAGAAGCAATCAGCCCCAGCATTTT. This gives the protein CSARERGQGRSNQPQHF.

The rearrangement links TRBV27 to TRBJ2-7, with a tentative D call TRBD2 (6 bases). The V end lost 8 bases, the J end lost 7 bases, and 18 bases lay between the germline ends. Germline assignment: CDR1 MNHEY and CDR2 SMNVEV (reference sequence). This CDR3 is built from 13 residues. In DNA form, the CDR3 reads TGTGCCAGCTCACGGCGGGAACTAAGGGAGCAGTACTTC. Translated, it gives CASSRRELREQYF.

This clonotype has more than one count but fewer than ten. The chain recombines TRBV6-1 with TRBJ2-5; D may correspond to TRBD1 or TRBD2 (5 bases each). The CDR3 loop spans 16 amino acids. V was cut by 0 bases and J by 4 bases, with 15 bases left in between. CDR1 MNHNS and CDR2 SASEGT come from the germline V gene. CDR3 DNA: TGTGCCAGCAGTGAAGCGCCTGAGGGGTTGGTAGAGACCCAGTACTTC. This gives the protein CASSEAPEGLVETQYF.

This clonotype occurred a few times. The chain recombines TRBV3-1 with TRBJ2-7; 14 positions agree with TRBD2. The V gene's germline CDR1 is LGHDT and CDR2 YNNKEL (reference sequence). This CDR3 has 16 amino acids. V lost 0 bases and J lost 4; bases outside the gene matches: 2. CDR3 sequence reads: CASSQEGTSGSYEQYF. The CDR3 region has the DNA TGTGCCAGCAGCCAAGAGGGGACTAGCGGGAGTTACGAGCAGTACTTC.

The V call is TRBV5-5, the J call TRBJ2-3, with D perhaps matching TRBD1 (6 bases). With 2 bases removed from V and 3 bases from J, the gap between germline ends came to 13 bases. The CDR3 consists of 15 residues. CDR1 and CDR2 (germline): SGHKS, YYEKEE (reference sequence). The CDR3 region is CASSLAGAETDTQYF. The CDR3 coding sequence is TGTGCCAGCAGCTTAGCAGGGGCTGAAACAGATACGCAGTATTTT. Together with reference TRBV5-5 and TRBJ2-3, the CDR3 gives the full variable domain: DAGVTQSPTHLIKTRGQQVTLRCSPISGHKSVSWYQQVLGQGPQFIFQYYEKEERGRGNFPDRFSARQFPNYSSELNVNALLLGDSALYLCASSLAGAETDTQYFGPGTRLTVL.

The chain carries TRBV12-3 or TRBV12-4 and TRBJ2-7, with D perhaps being TRBD1 or TRBD2 (5 bases each). Trimming cost V 8 bases and J 2 bases, with 19 bases left between them. The CDR3 totals 15 residues. Here the CDR3 reads CASVSGFGGPYEQYF. The CDR3 nucleotides are TGTGCCAGCGTCAGCGGTTTTGGGGGACCCTACGAGCAGTACTTC.

The V gene is TRBV3-1, the J gene TRBJ2-7; D ambiguous. Germline V lookup: CDR1 LGHDT, CDR2 YNNKEL (reference sequence). The CDR3 loop spans 12 amino acids. Trimming shortened V by 4 bases and J by 7 bases, and 11 bases separated the two germline ends. CDR3 residues: CASSPNIREQYF. The CDR3 nucleotides read TGTGCCAGCAGCCCCAACATCAGGGAGCAGTACTTC.

V and J are TRBV27 and TRBJ2-7; no firm D call. CDR1 MNHEY and CDR2 SMNVEV come from the germline V gene (reference sequence). The CDR3 has 14 residues. V was clipped by 2 bases and J by 0 bases, with 8 bases between them. CDR3 sequence (DNA): TGTGCCAGCAGTTTAACACGGTTCTCCTACGAGCAGTACTTC. It encodes CASSLTRFSYEQYF.

This chain joins TRBV9 and TRBJ2-2, with 9 bases fitting TRBD2. Germline CDR1 reads SGDLS; CDR2 reads YYNGEE. The V and J ends lost 0 bases and 4 bases, in that order; junction bases with no gene match: 4. CDR3 length: 16 residues. Here the CDR3 DNA reads TGTGCCAGCAGCGTAGGGCCAGCGGGAGGCACCGGGGAGCTGTTTTTT. Translated, it gives CASSVGPAGGTGELFF.

This sequence joins TRBV6-5 and TRBJ2-3; D is undetermined. The CDR3 sequence is 13 residues long. V lost 6 bases and J 6 bases, leaving 13 bases between the germline ends. Per the germline V gene, CDR1 is MNHEY and CDR2 is SVGAGI. The CDR3 region is CASSLTHPDTQYF. CDR3 DNA: TGTGCCAGCAGCCTGACCCATCCGGATACGCAGTATTTT.

This clonotype has just one count. The chain links TRBV7-9 to TRBJ2-7, with 11 bases lining up with TRBD2. The CDR3 has 17 residues. Germline V gene data show CDR1 as SEHNR and CDR2 as FQNEAQ (reference sequence). J gave up 1 base and V 5 bases, and 10 bases lay outside the gene matches. As DNA, the CDR3 is TGTGCCAGCAGCCAGAGTGGGGGACTAGCGGAGTCCTACGAGCAGTACTTC. It codes for CASSQSGGLAESYEQYF.

The gene calls are TRBV12-3 or TRBV12-4 and TRBJ2-7, with D unresolved. V lost 4 bases to trimming and J lost 5 bases, with 6 bases between them. CDR3 length: 11 amino acids. The CDR3 sequence is CASSSKDEQYF. CDR3 DNA: TGTGCCAGCAGTTCGAAAGACGAGCAGTACTTC.